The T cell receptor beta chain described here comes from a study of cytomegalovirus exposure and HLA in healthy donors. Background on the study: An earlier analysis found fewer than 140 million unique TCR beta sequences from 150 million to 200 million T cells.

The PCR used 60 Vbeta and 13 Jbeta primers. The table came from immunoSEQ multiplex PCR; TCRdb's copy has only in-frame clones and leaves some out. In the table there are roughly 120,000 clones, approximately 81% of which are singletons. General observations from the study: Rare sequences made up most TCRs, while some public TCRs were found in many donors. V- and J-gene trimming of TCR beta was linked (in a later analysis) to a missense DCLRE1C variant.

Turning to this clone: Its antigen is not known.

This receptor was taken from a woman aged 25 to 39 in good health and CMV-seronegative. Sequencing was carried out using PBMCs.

The CDR3: CASSLKLAPYEQYF. In DNA, the CDR3 is TGTGCCAGCAGTTTGAAACTAGCACCCTACGAGCAGTACTTC. The rearrangement joins TRBV6-5 to TRBJ2-7; weak D call: TRBD2 (6 bases). This CDR3 is 14 amino acids long. V shed 4 bases and J shed 2 bases, with 12 bases lying between them. In germline, CDR1 is MNHEY, CDR2 SVGAGI.